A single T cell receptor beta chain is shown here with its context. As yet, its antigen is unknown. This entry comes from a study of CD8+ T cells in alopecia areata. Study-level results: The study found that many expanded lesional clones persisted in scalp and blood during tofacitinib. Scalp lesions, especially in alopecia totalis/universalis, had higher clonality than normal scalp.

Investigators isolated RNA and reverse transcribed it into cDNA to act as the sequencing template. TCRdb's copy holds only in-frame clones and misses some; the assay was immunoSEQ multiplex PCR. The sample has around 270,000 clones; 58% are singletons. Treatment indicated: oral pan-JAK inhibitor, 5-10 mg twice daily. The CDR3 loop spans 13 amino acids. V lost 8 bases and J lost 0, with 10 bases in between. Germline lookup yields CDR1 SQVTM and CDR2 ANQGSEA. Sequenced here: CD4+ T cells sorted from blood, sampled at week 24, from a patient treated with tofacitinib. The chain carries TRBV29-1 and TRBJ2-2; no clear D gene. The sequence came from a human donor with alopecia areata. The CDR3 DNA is TGCAGCTTCACACCACCGAACACCGGGGAGCTGTTTTTT. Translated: CSFTPPNTGELFF.